Listed below are T cell receptor beta chains from one sample, sequenced in a study. Using its own MiXCR run on the 5' RACE reads, TCRdb lists one record per CDR3 protein. The table lists about 32,000 distinct CDR3 sequences, 25% to 30% of them singletons, with 2% to 2.5% in the top ten. The sequencing input was tumor-infiltrating Tregs sorted from the breast tumor. The source of these receptors is a female donor with breast cancer. Each CDR3 is given with its conserved first and last residue. A D gene is named only where the DNA matches it firmly. Clone size is given for some rows only: seen once, a few or many times, or a class if the clone is expanded.

v_gene	j_gene	d_gene	abundance	CDR3nt	CDR3aa
TRBV6-6	TRBJ2-1	.	many	TGTGCCAGCAGTTATTCTACGGTTGTTGAGCAGTTCTTC	CASSYSTVVEQFF
TRBV6-6	TRBJ2-1	TRBD1	many	TGTGCCAGCCGCCCTGTTGGCAGGGGGCAGTTGGATGAGCAGTTCTTC	CASRPVGRGQLDEQFF
TRBV7-2	TRBJ1-1	TRBD1	few	TGTGCCAGCAGCACTATCCACAGGGGGAACACTGAAGCTTTCTTT	CASSTIHRGNTEAFF
TRBV4-1	TRBJ2-1	.	few	TGCGCCAGCAGCCAAGTAAGGGGATTCAGGGATGAGCAGTTCTTC	CASSQVRGFRDEQFF
TRBV20-1	TRBJ2-7	.	medium-sized	TGCAGTGCTAGAGGCGCCGGGACCGGGACACGAGGCGAGCAGTACTTC	CSARGAGTGTRGEQYF
TRBV28	TRBJ1-6	TRBD1	.	TGTGCCAGCAGTTTTTGGGTGACGGGACAGGGCAAAATTTCACCCCTCCACTTT	CASSFWVTGQGKISPLHF
TRBV12-3/TRBV12-4	TRBJ1-5	.	.	TGTGCCAGCAGTCCCAGGAGGCCCGACAATCAGCCCCAGCATTTT	CASSPRRPDNQPQHF
TRBV12-3/TRBV12-4	TRBJ2-5	.	few	TGTGCCAGCAGTCCGGGAGCGGAAGGTTGGGAGACCCAGTACTTC	CASSPGAEGWETQYF
TRBV2	TRBJ2-1	TRBD2	many	TGTGCCAGCGGACTAGCGGGAGTTAATGAGCAGTTCTTC	CASGLAGVNEQFF
TRBV7-3	TRBJ1-1	.	.	TGTGCCAGCAGCTTATACCCCCGGGGCGGCACTGAAGCTTTCTTT	CASSLYPRGGTEAFF
TRBV6-5	TRBJ2-1	.	many	TGTGCCAGCAGTACCACAGGGAGGAATGAGCAGTTCTTC	CASSTTGRNEQFF
TRBV30	TRBJ1-2	.	.	TGTGCCTGGAGTTTGGTCAATGGCTACACCTTC	CAWSLVNGYTF
TRBV6-1	TRBJ2-1	TRBD2	many	TGTGCCAGCAGTGAATCTCAAGCGGGAGAGGATGAGCAGTTCTTC	CASSESQAGEDEQFF
TRBV11-3	TRBJ2-1	.	few	TGTGCCAGCAGCTTAGGCGGGAGAGGGGGCAATGAGCAGTTCTTC	CASSLGGRGGNEQFF
TRBV7-2	TRBJ1-5	.	medium-sized	TGTGCCAGCAGCTTAGCTGGGATGAGCAATCAGCCCCAGCATTTT	CASSLAGMSNQPQHF
TRBV6-5	TRBJ2-7	.	many	TGTGCCAGCAGTTACAGGGACTCCTTCTACGAGCAGTACTTC	CASSYRDSFYEQYF
TRBV6-6	TRBJ1-6	TRBD1	medium-sized	TGTGCCAGCAGCAACAAGCCGGGACAGGGGCCTAATTCACCCCTCCACTTT	CASSNKPGQGPNSPLHF
TRBV20-1	TRBJ1-1	.	many	TGCAGTCTCGAACGGGAAAGGACTGAAGCTTTCTTT	CSLERERTEAFF
TRBV12-3/TRBV12-4	TRBJ1-6	TRBD1	few	TGTGCCAGCAGTTTAGTAACAGGGGGGAATTCACCCCTCCACTTT	CASSLVTGGNSPLHF
TRBV12-3/TRBV12-4	TRBJ2-1	.	many	TGTGCCAGCAGTGTGACTAGCTACAATGAGCAGTTCTTC	CASSVTSYNEQFF
TRBV12-3/TRBV12-4	TRBJ1-2	TRBD1	.	TGTGCCAGCAGTTTTGGTGCCCACAGGGGGAACTATGGCTACACCTTC	CASSFGAHRGNYGYTF
TRBV6-6	TRBJ1-1	.	many	TGTGCCAGCAGTTACCCGGCTTCTGAAGCTTTCTTT	CASSYPASEAFF
TRBV6-5	TRBJ2-1	TRBD1	medium-sized	TGTGCCAGCAGAACCACGACAGGGTCACAAGGGGATGAGCAGTTCTTC	CASRTTTGSQGDEQFF
TRBV20-1	TRBJ2-7	TRBD2	many	TGCAGTGCTAGAGATCCAGCGGGAGGAAGGGAGCAGTACTTC	CSARDPAGGREQYF
TRBV20-1	TRBJ1-1	.	many	TGCAGTGCTAACCTGGATACCACTGAAGCTTTCTTT	CSANLDTTEAFF
TRBV5-1	TRBJ1-1	.	few	TGCGCCAGCAGCTTGGGCGTTGGGGGGCTAAACACTGAAGCTTTCTTT	CASSLGVGGLNTEAFF
TRBV20-1	TRBJ2-1	TRBD2	.	TGCTGTGCTAGTGTTGCGGGAGTAACCTACAATGAGCAGTTCTTC	CCASVAGVTYNEQFF
TRBV29-1	TRBJ1-1	.	few	TGCAGCGTTGAAGATCTAGGGTGGAACACTGAAGCTTTCTTT	CSVEDLGWNTEAFF
TRBV7-9	TRBJ1-4	.	.	TGTGCCAGCAGTATTTCCGCAGCTAGTGAAAAACTGTTTTTT	CASSISAASEKLFF
TRBV29-1	TRBJ2-1	TRBD2	.	TGCTGCGTTGTGGCGCTAGCGGGTCACAATGAGCAGTTCTTC	CCVVALAGHNEQFF
TRBV7-2	TRBJ2-7	.	few	TGTGCCAGCAGCTCGAACAGGGTCGCCTACGAGCAGTACTTC	CASSSNRVAYEQYF
TRBV9	TRBJ2-1	.	many	TGTGCCAGCAGCCCCCGGGCGGGAAGCTCCTACAATGAGCGGTTCTTC	CASSPRAGSSYNERFF
TRBV29-1	TRBJ1-6	.	many	TGCAGCGCCCGTAGCTCCTATAATTCACCCCTCCACTTT	CSARSSYNSPLHF
TRBV5-5	TRBJ2-5	TRBD1	many	TGTGCCAGCAGCTGGACCGGGACAGATCAAGAGACCCAGTACTTC	CASSWTGTDQETQYF
TRBV6-5	TRBJ2-1	TRBD1	many	TGTGCCAGCAGTTACGTAGGACAGGACAATGAGCAGTTCTTC	CASSYVGQDNEQFF
TRBV5-6	TRBJ2-6	.	few	TGTGCCAGCAGCTTGTATGGTGGAGGGGCCAACGTCCTGACTTTC	CASSLYGGGANVLTF
TRBV19	TRBJ1-5	.	few	TGTGCCAGTAGTAATGGCTGGCCCCAGCATTTT	CASSNGWPQHF
TRBV6-5	TRBJ1-2	TRBD1	.	TGTGCCAGCAGAACCGGGACAGGGGCCCACTATGTCTTCACCTTC	CASRTGTGAHYVFTF
TRBV24-1	TRBJ2-1	TRBD1	.	TGTGCCACCAGGGGTCCCGGGACAGAGACCTACAATGAGCAGTTCTTC	CATRGPGTETYNEQFF
TRBV2	TRBJ2-7	.	many	TGTGCCAGCAGAAGCGGTCCCTACGAGCAGTACTTC	CASRSGPYEQYF
TRBV6-1	TRBJ2-1	TRBD2	.	TGTGCCAGCACTGCGGGAGGGCCTCGGGGCAATGAGCAGTTCTTC	CASTAGGPRGNEQFF
TRBV12-3/TRBV12-4	TRBJ2-3	.	.	TGTGCCAGCAGTTACCCCGGGGTAGCAGCAGATACGCAGTATTTT	CASSYPGVAADTQYF
TRBV20-1	TRBJ2-1	.	many	TGCAGTGCTTACGCAGGTAGAGATGAGCAGTTCTTC	CSAYAGRDEQFF
TRBV6-5	TRBJ1-2	.	many	TGTGCCAGCAGTATACAGGGTTTCTATGGCTACACCTTC	CASSIQGFYGYTF
TRBV4-2	TRBJ2-7	TRBD2	.	TGTGCCAGCAGCCAAGGGACTAGCGGGAACTACGAGCAGTACTTC	CASSQGTSGNYEQYF
TRBV7-6	TRBJ2-1	TRBD1	few	TGTGCCAGCCGAAGGGACAGGGGTGGCCCCCACAATGAGCAGTTCTTC	CASRRDRGGPHNEQFF
TRBV6-1	TRBJ2-4	.	many	TGTGCCAGCAGGGGTGCGGGGACAAACATTCAGTACTTC	CASRGAGTNIQYF